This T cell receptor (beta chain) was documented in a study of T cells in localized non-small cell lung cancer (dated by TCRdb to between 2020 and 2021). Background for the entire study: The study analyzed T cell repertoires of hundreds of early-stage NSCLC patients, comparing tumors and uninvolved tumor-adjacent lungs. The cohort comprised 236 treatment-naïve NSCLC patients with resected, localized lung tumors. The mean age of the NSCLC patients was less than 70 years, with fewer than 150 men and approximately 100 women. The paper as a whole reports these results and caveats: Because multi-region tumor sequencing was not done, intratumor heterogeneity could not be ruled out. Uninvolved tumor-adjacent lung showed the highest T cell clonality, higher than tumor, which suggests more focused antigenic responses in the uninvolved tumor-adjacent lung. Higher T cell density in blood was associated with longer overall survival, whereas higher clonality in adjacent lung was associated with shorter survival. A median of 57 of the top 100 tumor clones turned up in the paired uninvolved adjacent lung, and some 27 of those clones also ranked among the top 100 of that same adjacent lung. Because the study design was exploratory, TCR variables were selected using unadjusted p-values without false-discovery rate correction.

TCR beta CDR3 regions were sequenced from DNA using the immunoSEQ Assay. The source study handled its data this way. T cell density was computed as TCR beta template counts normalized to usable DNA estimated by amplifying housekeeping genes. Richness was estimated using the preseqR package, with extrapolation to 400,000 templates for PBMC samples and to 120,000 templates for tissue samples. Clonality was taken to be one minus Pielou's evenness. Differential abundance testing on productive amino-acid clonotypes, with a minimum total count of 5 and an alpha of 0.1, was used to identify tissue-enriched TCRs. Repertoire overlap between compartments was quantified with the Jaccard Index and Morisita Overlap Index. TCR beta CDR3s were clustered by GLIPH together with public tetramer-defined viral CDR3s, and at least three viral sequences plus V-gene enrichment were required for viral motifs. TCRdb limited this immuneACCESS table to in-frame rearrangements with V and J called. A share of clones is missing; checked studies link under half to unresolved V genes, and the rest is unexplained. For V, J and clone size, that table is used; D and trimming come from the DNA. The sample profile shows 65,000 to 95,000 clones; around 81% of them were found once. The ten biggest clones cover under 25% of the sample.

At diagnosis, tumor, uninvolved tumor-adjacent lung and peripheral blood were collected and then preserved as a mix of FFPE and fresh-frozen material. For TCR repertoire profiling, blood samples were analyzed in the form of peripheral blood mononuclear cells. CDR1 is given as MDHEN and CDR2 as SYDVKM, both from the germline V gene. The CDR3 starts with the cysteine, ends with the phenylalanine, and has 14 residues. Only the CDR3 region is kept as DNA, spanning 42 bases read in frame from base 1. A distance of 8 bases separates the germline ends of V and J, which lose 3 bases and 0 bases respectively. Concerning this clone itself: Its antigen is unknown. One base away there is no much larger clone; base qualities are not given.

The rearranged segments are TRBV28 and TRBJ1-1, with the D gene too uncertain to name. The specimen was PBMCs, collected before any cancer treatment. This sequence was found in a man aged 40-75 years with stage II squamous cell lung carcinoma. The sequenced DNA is TGTGCCAGCAGTTTGGCCCTCTTGAACACTGAAGCTTTCTTT. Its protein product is CASSLALLNTEAFF.